This T cell receptor beta chain emerged from a study of neurological immune-mediated disorders. Losses at the gene ends were 3 bases for V and 6 bases for J; bases not matched to a gene: 9. CDR3 size: 15 residues. Looked up from germline, CDR1 is SGHRS and CDR2 is YFSETQ. One entry per CDR3 protein, called by TCRdb with MiXCR from the 5' RACE reads. The data contain over 90,000 distinct CDR3 sequences, 10% to 11% of them singletons. Time point defined: longitudinal time-point 3. Ten or more counts support this clonotype. The sequenced sample was PBMCs. The J gene is TRBJ1-2, the V gene TRBV5-1; 9 nucleotides align to TRBD1. This TCR derives from a female donor with HTLV-1-associated myelopathy (HAM/TSP). DNA for the CDR3: TGCGCCAGCAGCTCATCTAACAGGGGGCTCGATGGCTACACCTTC. This translates into CASSSSNRGLDGYTF.